This T cell receptor beta chain was profiled in a study of OX40 agonist ivuxolimab in advanced cancers. The germline CDR1 and CDR2 sequences are SGHAT and FQNNGV. The V end was cut by 0 bases, the J end by 0 bases, with 3 bases between. The CDR3 runs to 15 residues. Autoimmune disease history or systemic immunosuppression was exclusionary. The table came from immunoSEQ multiplex PCR; TCRdb's copy has only in-frame clones and leaves some out. The sample shows around 74,000 clones, 80% to 90% of them seen only once. This clonotype originated in an adult with an advanced solid tumor such as melanoma, head and neck, liver or kidney cancer. The sample consisted of CD4+ or CD8+ T cells sorted from blood, taken in a trial of the OX40 agonist ivuxolimab. The genes are TRBV11-2 and TRBJ2-6, with no clear D. Here the CDR3 DNA reads TGTGCCAGCAGCTTAGAGGGCTCTGGGGCCAACGTCCTGACTTTC. Amino acids: CASSLEGSGANVLTF.